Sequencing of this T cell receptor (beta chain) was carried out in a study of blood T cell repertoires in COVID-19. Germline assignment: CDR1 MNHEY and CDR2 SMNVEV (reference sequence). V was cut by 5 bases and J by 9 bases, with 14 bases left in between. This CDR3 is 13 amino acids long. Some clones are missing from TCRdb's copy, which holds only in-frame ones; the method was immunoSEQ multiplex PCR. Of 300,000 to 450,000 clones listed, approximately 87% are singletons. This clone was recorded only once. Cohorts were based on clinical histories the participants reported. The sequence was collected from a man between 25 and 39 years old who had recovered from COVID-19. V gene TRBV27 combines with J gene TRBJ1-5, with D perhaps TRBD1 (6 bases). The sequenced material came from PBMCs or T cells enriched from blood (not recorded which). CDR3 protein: CASSERGGTPQHF. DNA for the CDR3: TGTGCCAGCAGTGAAAGGGGGGGAACGCCCCAGCATTTT.